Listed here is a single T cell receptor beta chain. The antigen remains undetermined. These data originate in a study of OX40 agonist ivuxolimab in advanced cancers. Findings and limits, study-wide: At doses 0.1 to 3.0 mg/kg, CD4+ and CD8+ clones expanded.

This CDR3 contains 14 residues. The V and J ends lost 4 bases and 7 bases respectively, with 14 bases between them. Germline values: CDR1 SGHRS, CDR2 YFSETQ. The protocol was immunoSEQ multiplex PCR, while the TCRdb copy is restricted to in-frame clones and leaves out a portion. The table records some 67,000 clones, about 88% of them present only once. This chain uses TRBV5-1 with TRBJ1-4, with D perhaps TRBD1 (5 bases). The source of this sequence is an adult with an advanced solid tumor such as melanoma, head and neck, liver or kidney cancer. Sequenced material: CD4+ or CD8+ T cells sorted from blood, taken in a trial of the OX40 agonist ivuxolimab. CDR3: CASSPGTAGEKLFF. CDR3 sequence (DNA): TGCGCCAGCAGCCCAGGGACCGCGGGTGAAAAACTGTTTTTT.